These 24 T cell receptor beta chains were sequenced from one sample in a study of regulatory T cells in long-lasting Graves disease. Documented time point: newly diagnosed GD, antithyroid drugs for less than 3 months. The TCR library was made from RNA that had been extracted from PBMCs in TRIzol. Libraries of TCR beta came from iRepertoire HTBI primers plus Arm-PCR of CDR3 regions. MiXCR, applied by TCRdb to the multiplex PCR reads, yields one record per CDR3 protein. The data contain 350,000 to 450,000 distinct CDR3 sequences, approximately 10% of them singletons. These records were also assigned to another study, of T cells in Graves' hyperthyroidism and ophthalmopathy.

The starting material was peripheral blood mononuclear cells (PBMCs), obtained at new diagnosis, from a patient treated with antithyroid drugs. The source is a woman aged 18-29 years with Graves disease.

Many counts were recorded for this clonotype. This sequence joins TRBV18 and TRBJ1-1, with no clear D. The CDR3 spans 16 residues. Deletions cut 3 bases from V and 0 bases from J, with 14 bases between. Germline values: CDR1 KGHSH, CDR2 LQKENI. In nucleotides, the CDR3 is TGTGCCAGCTCACCGATTGGACGGAACATGAACACTGAAGCTTTCTTT. Residues: CASSPIGRNMNTEAFF. Filled out from reference TRBV18 and TRBJ1-1, the complete variable domain reads NAGVMQNPRHLVRRRGQEARLRCSPMKGHSHVYWYRQLPEEGLKFMVYLQKENIIDESGMPKERFSAEFPKEGPSILRIQQVVRGDSAAYFCASSPIGRNMNTEAFFGQGTRLTVV.

The V call is TRBV10-3, the J call TRBJ1-1; D is perhaps TRBD1 (6 bases). This CDR3 contains 13 residues. Germline V gene data show CDR1 as ENHRY and CDR2 as SYGVKD. V lost 7 bases and J lost 3, with 12 bases in between. DNA for the CDR3: TGTGCCATCACCAGGGGTTGGGACACTGAAGCTTTCTTT. Translation: CAITRGWDTEAFF.

This clonotype was found once. The chain couples TRBV10-3 to TRBJ2-3; D is uncertain. V lost 6 bases, J lost 2 bases, and 12 bases lay in between. Germline assignment: CDR1 ENHRY and CDR2 SYGVKD. CDR3 size: 14 residues. CDR3 region: CAIRFEKITDTQYF. The CDR3 DNA reads as TGTGCCATCAGGTTTGAAAAAATCACAGATACGCAGTATTTT.

This clonotype was seen ten or more times. The V call is TRBV7-2, the J call TRBJ2-5, with TRBD1 identical over 7 bases. The CDR3 is 14 amino acids. The trim removed 0 bases at V and 7 bases at J, leaving 5 bases unmatched. The germline V gene encodes CDR1 SGHTA and CDR2 FQGNSA. DNA of the CDR3: TGTGCCAGCAGCTTAGCAGGGGGCTGGGGGACCCAGTACTTC. It translates to CASSLAGGWGTQYF.

This chain joins TRBV29-1 and TRBJ2-7; tentatively, D is TRBD2 (6 bases). Germline V CDR1 and CDR2: SQVTM, ANQGSEA. Trimming cost V 0 bases and J 0 bases, with 15 bases left between them. The CDR3 runs 16 residues. In DNA form, the CDR3 reads TGCAGCGTTGAAGACCCAGGCAGGCGGGGCTCCTACGAGCAGTACTTC. This translates into CSVEDPGRRGSYEQYF.

This clonotype was counted between two and nine times. The rearrangement links TRBV5-4 to TRBJ2-5; 7 bases align to TRBD1. Germline V gene sequence: CDR1 SGHNT, CDR2 YYREEE (reference sequence). Trimming took 2 bases from V and 2 from J; bases not matched to a gene: 3. This CDR3 has 14 amino acids. For the CDR3, the DNA is TGTGCCAGCAGCTTCAACAGGGGACAAGAGACCCAGTACTTC. Its protein is CASSFNRGQETQYF.

The V and J genes are TRBV7-9 and TRBJ2-7; D remains ambiguous. The CDR3 runs 14 residues. V was clipped by 1 base and J by 3 bases, with 10 bases between them. Germline CDR1 reads SEHNR; CDR2 reads FQNEAQ (reference sequence). This CDR3 is CASSLGGLIYEQYF. CDR3 in DNA: TGTGCCAGCAGCTTAGGGGGTCTGATCTACGAGCAGTACTTC.

This clonotype was observed many times. In nucleotides, the CDR3 is TGTGCCAGCAGTTCCCTGACAGGGGATAGCAATCAGCCCCAGCATTTT. Protein product: CASSSLTGDSNQPQHF. The rearrangement joins TRBV12-3 or TRBV12-4 to TRBJ1-5; 8 bases match TRBD1. V shed 4 bases and J 0 bases; nucleotides not matched to a gene: 5. The length of the CDR3 is 16 residues.

This clonotype has a handful of counts. Written as DNA, the CDR3 is TGCGCCAGCAGCCTTAAGGTGGCAAATGAAAAACTGTTTTTT. Its translation is CASSLKVANEKLFF. V is TRBV4-3 and J is TRBJ1-4; no clear D gene. Germline-derived CDR1 and CDR2 are LGHNA and YSLEER. The CDR3 has 14 residues. Trimming pared 4 bases from V and 5 bases from J, leaving 11 bases between.

This clonotype has at least ten counts. The chain uses TRBV28 and TRBJ2-2, with no clear D. The V gene lost 0 bases and the J gene lost 3 bases, with 8 bases spanning the gap. This CDR3 is 15 amino acids long. Germline CDR1 MDHEN, CDR2 SYDVKM. This CDR3 reads CASSLWGPDTGELFF. Written as DNA, the CDR3 is TGTGCCAGCAGTTTATGGGGCCCCGACACCGGGGAGCTGTTTTTT. The whole variable domain, filled in from reference TRBV28 and TRBJ2-2, reads DVKVTQSSRYLVKRTGEKVFLECVQDMDHENMFWYRQDPGLGLRLIYFSYDVKMKEKGDIPEGYSVSREKKERFSLILESASTNQTSMYLCASSLWGPDTGELFFGEGSRLTVL.

This clonotype was observed many times. CDR3 sequence reads: CASSRIGPNEQFF. The CDR3 DNA reads as TGTGCCAGCAGCCGGATCGGTCCAAATGAGCAGTTCTTC. This chain joins TRBV7-2 and TRBJ2-1, with D uncertain. Germline assignment: CDR1 SGHTA and CDR2 FQGNSA. With 5 bases removed from V and 7 bases from J, the gap between germline ends came to 12 bases. The CDR3 has 13 residues.

This clonotype occurred a few times. The V call is TRBV7-8, the J call TRBJ2-3; 10 bases fit TRBD2. Germline CDR1 is SGHVS and CDR2 is FQNEAQ. Germline trimming cut 1 base from V and 0 bases from J; bases unmatched to any gene: 13. This CDR3 is 20 amino acids long. Written as DNA, the CDR3 is TGTGCCAGCAGCTTAGGGTTTAATGAGCGGGGGGGTCCTAGCACAGATACGCAGTATTTT. Its protein is CASSLGFNERGGPSTDTQYF.

In this sample, this clonotype turned up a few times. The chain uses TRBV4-1 and TRBJ2-1, with 11 bases aligning to TRBD2. Germline lookup yields CDR1 MGHRA and CDR2 YSYEKL. This CDR3 has 17 amino acids. V lost 4 bases, J lost 3 bases, and 8 bases stayed unmatched. CDR3 amino acids: CASSLPPGTSGYNEQFF. CDR3 DNA: TGCGCCAGCAGCCTCCCCCCCGGGACTAGCGGCTACAATGAGCAGTTCTTC.

This clonotype turned up a few times. The V gene is TRBV19, the J gene TRBJ1-2; tentative D call: TRBD1 (5 bases). Germline V gene data show CDR1 as LNHDA and CDR2 as SQIVND (reference sequence). V lost 2 bases, J lost 4 bases, and 11 bases lay in between. The CDR3 totals 14 residues. In DNA form, the CDR3 reads TGTGCCAGTAGTATAAGGGGTCACCCCTATGGCTACACCTTC. Protein product: CASSIRGHPYGYTF.

The J gene is TRBJ2-7, the V gene TRBV20-1; no clear D. The CDR3 runs to 13 residues. Germline CDR1 DFQATT, CDR2 SNEGSKA (reference sequence). V was cut by 6 bases and J by 0 bases, with 12 bases left in between. Here the CDR3 reads CSANDRSSYEQYF. As DNA, the CDR3 is TGCAGTGCAAATGACCGTAGCTCCTACGAGCAGTACTTC.

This clonotype has only a few counts. One end of the junction does not line up with germline, which may come from a read error. The chain combines TRBV7-9 with TRBJ2-1; D is uncertain. Germline V gene lookup returns CDR1 SEHNR and CDR2 FQNEAQ (reference sequence). There are 13 residues in the CDR3. CDR3 coding DNA: TGTGCTAGCAGCCAACACGTATCCAATGAGCAGTTCTTC. Translating it yields CASSQHVSNEQFF.

This clonotype was found many times. One junction end disagrees with the germline gene, perhaps due to a read error. The rearrangement uses TRBV5-1 and TRBJ2-7, with 7 nucleotides matching TRBD2. CDR1 is SGHRS and CDR2 is YFSETQ in the germline V gene. The CDR3 length is 15 residues. The CDR3: CASSWVAGVGYEQYF. The CDR3 DNA reads TGTGCCAGCAGCTGGGTGGCGGGAGTGGGGTACGAGCAGTACTTC. The whole variable domain, filled in from reference TRBV5-1 and TRBJ2-7, reads KAGVTQTPRYLIKTRGQQVTLSCSPISGHRSVSWYQQTPGQGLQFLFEYFSETQRNKGNFPGRFSGRQFSNSRSEMNVSTLELGDSALYLCASSWVAGVGYEQYFGPGTRLTVT.

This clonotype was observed at least ten times. The chain couples TRBV2 to TRBJ1-2; a weak D match, TRBD1 (5 bases). Between the trimmed V and J ends, which lost 6 bases and 9 bases, there was a span of 17 bases. Per germline, CDR1 SNHLY and CDR2 FYNNEI. The CDR3 spans 13 residues. CDR3 protein: CASSPRGWSRYTF. Here the CDR3 DNA reads TGTGCCAGCAGCCCTCGGGGGTGGAGTCGCTACACCTTC.

In this sample, this clonotype turned up many times. The chain couples TRBV28 to TRBJ2-3, with 9 bases that match TRBD1. V lost 5 bases to trimming and J lost 2 bases; unmatched junction nucleotides: 8. Germline CDR1 reads MDHEN; CDR2 reads SYDVKM. The CDR3 covers 16 residues. The CDR3 DNA sequence: TGTGCCAGCAGTCTACTGGGACAGGGCGTCACAGATACGCAGTATTTT. The encoded protein is CASSLLGQGVTDTQYF.

In this sample, this clonotype turned up a few times. The chain couples TRBV20-1 to TRBJ2-5; TRBD1 is a possible D gene (6 bases). Trimming took 7 bases from V and 5 from J, leaving 17 bases between them. CDR1 and CDR2 from the germline V gene are DFQATT and SNEGSKA (reference sequence). This CDR3 has 13 amino acids. Written as DNA, the CDR3 is TGCAGTGTCGAAGAGAGGGGGATGGAGACCCAGTACTTC. Amino acids: CSVEERGMETQYF.

This clonotype was counted at least ten times. This chain uses TRBV7-9 with TRBJ1-1; the D is unclear. V was trimmed by 6 bases and J by 4 bases, leaving 3 bases between them. Germline-derived CDR1 and CDR2 are SEHNR and FQNEAQ (reference sequence). The CDR3 extends over 10 amino acids. The CDR3 region has the DNA TGTGCCAGCAGTTTCACTGAAGCTTTCTTT. Translated: CASSFTEAFF. Filled out from reference TRBV7-9 and TRBJ1-1, the complete variable domain reads DTGVSQNPRHKITKRGQNVTFRCDPISEHNRLYWYRQTLGQGPEFLTYFQNEAQLEKSRLLSDRFSAERPKGSFSTLEIQRTEQGDSAMYLCASSFTEAFFGQGTRLTVV.

The V call is TRBV12-3 or TRBV12-4, the J call TRBJ1-1; tentative D call: TRBD1 (5 bases). The CDR3 length is 16 residues. The V gene lost 3 bases and the J gene lost 0 bases, with 14 bases spanning the gap. The CDR3 spells CASSFGHQRMNTEAFF. In DNA, the CDR3 is TGTGCCAGCAGTTTCGGACACCAGAGAATGAACACTGAAGCTTTCTTT.

This clonotype appeared many times. V gene TRBV6-2 or TRBV6-3 combines with J gene TRBJ2-7, with D uncertain. The CDR3 covers 13 residues. Germline-derived CDR1 and CDR2 are MNHEY and SVGEGT. Deletions cut 2 bases from V and 6 bases from J, with 11 bases between. This CDR3 is CASSYTQKGEQYF. For the CDR3, the DNA is TGTGCCAGCAGTTACACTCAGAAGGGCGAGCAGTACTTC.

The V and J genes are TRBV27 and TRBJ2-1; possible D gene TRBD2, 6 bases. The J call may not be correct, given that the DNA end is closer to TRBJ2-5. Germline lookup yields CDR1 MNHEY and CDR2 SMNVEV (reference sequence). CDR3 length equals 14 residues. CDR3 amino acids: CASSFGGRRKTQYF. The CDR3 coding sequence is TGTGCCAGCAGTTTTGGTGGGAGGCGTAAGACCCAGTACTTC.